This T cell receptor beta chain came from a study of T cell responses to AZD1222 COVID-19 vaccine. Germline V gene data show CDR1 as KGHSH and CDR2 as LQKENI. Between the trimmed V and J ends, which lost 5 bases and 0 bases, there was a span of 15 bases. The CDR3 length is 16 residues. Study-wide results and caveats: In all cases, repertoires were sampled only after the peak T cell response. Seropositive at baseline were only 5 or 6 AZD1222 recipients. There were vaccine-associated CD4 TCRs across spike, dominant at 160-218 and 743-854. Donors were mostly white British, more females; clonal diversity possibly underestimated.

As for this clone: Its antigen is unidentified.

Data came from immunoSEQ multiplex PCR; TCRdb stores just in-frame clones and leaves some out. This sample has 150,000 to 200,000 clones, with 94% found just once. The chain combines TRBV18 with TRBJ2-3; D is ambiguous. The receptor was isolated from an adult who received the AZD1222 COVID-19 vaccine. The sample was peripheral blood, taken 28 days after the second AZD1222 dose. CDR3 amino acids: CASSERRTASTDTQYF. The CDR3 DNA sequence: TGTGCCAGCTCAGAAAGAAGGACGGCTAGCACAGATACGCAGTATTTT.